A single sample gave rise to the 28 T cell receptor beta chains below, sequenced in a study of blood T cell repertoires in COVID-19. TCRdb's copy holds only in-frame clones and misses some; the assay was immunoSEQ multiplex PCR. The data show approximately 200,000 clones, about nine tenths seen once. Sequencing used peripheral blood. The receptors were gathered from a man aged 50 to 60 with acute or convalescent COVID-19.

The chain links TRBV7-8 to TRBJ1-2; weak D call: TRBD1 (5 bases). The germline V gene encodes CDR1 SGHVS and CDR2 FQNEAQ. The V and J ends lost 1 base and 4 bases respectively, with 13 bases between them. The CDR3 totals 15 residues. Written as DNA, the CDR3 is TGTGCCAGCAGCTTAGTCGGGCCAGGGCCCTATGGCTACACCTTC. Protein product: CASSLVGPGPYGYTF.

V gene TRBV7-9 combines with J gene TRBJ1-1; D uncertain. Trimming cost V 3 bases and J 2 bases, with 10 bases left between them. CDR3 size: 14 residues. In germline, CDR1 is SEHNR, CDR2 FQNEAQ (reference sequence). The CDR3 is CASSFEGRNTEAFF. Here the CDR3 DNA reads TGTGCCAGCAGCTTTGAGGGCCGAAACACTGAAGCTTTCTTT.

This clone was picked up a small number of times. V is TRBV10-1 and J is TRBJ2-7, with D uncertain. This CDR3 contains 11 residues. The germline V and J ends were trimmed by 3 bases and 3 bases, with 3 bases remaining between them. Germline CDR1 WNHNN, CDR2 SYGVQD (reference sequence). CDR3: CASSDGYEQYF. As DNA, the CDR3 is TGCGCCAGCAGTGACGGCTACGAGCAGTACTTC.

Only a few counts were recorded for this clone. The CDR3 loop is CASSRVGGVNTEAFF. The CDR3 coding sequence is TGTGCCAGCAGCCGCGTTGGGGGGGTCAACACTGAAGCTTTCTTT. The chain is built from TRBV7-9 and TRBJ1-1; D perhaps matches TRBD1 (5 bases). The V end was cut by 5 bases, the J end by 2 bases, with 15 bases between. The CDR3 is made up of 15 amino acids. Germline V gene lookup returns CDR1 SEHNR and CDR2 FQNEAQ (reference sequence). Full variable domain (rest looked up from reference TRBV7-9 and TRBJ1-1): DTGVSQNPRHKITKRGQNVTFRCDPISEHNRLYWYRQTLGQGPEFLTYFQNEAQLEKSRLLSDRFSAERPKGSFSTLEIQRTEQGDSAMYLCASSRVGGVNTEAFFGQGTRLTVV.

This clone was detected only once. The chain combines TRBV5-1 with TRBJ1-3; tentative D call: TRBD1 (5 bases). Trimming pared 7 bases from V and 6 bases from J, leaving 17 bases between. This CDR3 region has 14 residues. Germline-derived CDR1 and CDR2 are SGHRS and YFSETQ. This chain's CDR3 is CASGQAPDLNTIYF. The CDR3 DNA sequence: TGCGCCAGCGGACAAGCGCCGGACCTAAACACCATATATTTT.

The chain couples TRBV2 to TRBJ2-1; TRBD2 is a possible D gene (6 bases). Germline lookup yields CDR1 SNHLY and CDR2 FYNNEI. The CDR3 length is 15 residues. V lost 4 bases and J lost 9, with 19 bases in between. Here the CDR3 DNA reads TGTGCCAGCAGTGTACGGACTACCCTTGAGGGTGAGCAGTTCTTC. It codes for CASSVRTTLEGEQFF.

This chain joins TRBV3-1 (or the pseudogene TRBV3-2) and TRBJ1-4; 8 positions match TRBD1. Germline V gene data show CDR1 as LGHDT and CDR2 as YNNKEL (reference sequence). V was pared by 1 base and J by 0 bases, with 1 base of the junction left unmatched. The CDR3 has 16 residues. This CDR3 is CASSQVTGATNEKLFF. Here the CDR3 DNA reads TGTGCCAGCAGCCAAGTGACAGGGGCAACTAATGAAAAACTGTTTTTT.

The chain links TRBV12-3 or TRBV12-4 to TRBJ1-2; 7 positions agree with TRBD1. The CDR3 sequence is 13 residues long. V gave up 6 bases and J gave up 3 bases; unmatched junction bases: 4. The chain's CDR3 is CASRRDSHYGYTF. CDR3 nucleotide sequence: TGTGCCAGCAGACGGGACAGCCACTATGGCTACACCTTC.

The gene calls are TRBV6-5 and TRBJ2-3, with 7 bases that match TRBD2. The trim removed 0 bases at V and 7 bases at J, leaving 7 bases unmatched. The CDR3 sequence is 15 residues long. CDR1 MNHEY and CDR2 SVGAGI come from the germline V gene. CDR3 sequence reads: CASSYSIQGGYTQYF. CDR3 bases: TGTGCCAGCAGTTACTCGATCCAGGGAGGGTATACGCAGTATTTT.

V gene TRBV24-1 combines with J gene TRBJ1-2, with D uncertain. With 0 bases removed from V and 4 bases from J, the gap between germline ends came to 11 bases. Germline assignment: CDR1 KGHDR and CDR2 SFDVKD. CDR3 length equals 15 residues. As DNA, the CDR3 is TGTGCCACCAGTGATTTGGGGCGGGCGCCCTATGGCTACACCTTC. Translation: CATSDLGRAPYGYTF.

The V call is TRBV28, the J call TRBJ1-3; TRBD1 might be the D (6 bases). The V gene lost 2 bases and the J gene lost 0 bases, with 17 bases spanning the gap. Per germline, CDR1 MDHEN and CDR2 SYDVKM. This CDR3 is built from 18 residues. The CDR3 bases are TGTGCCAGCAGTTTAAGGGGGGGGACCGCGATCTCTGGAAACACCATATATTTT. Its translation: CASSLRGGTAISGNTIYF. Based on the CDR3 plus reference TRBV28 and TRBJ1-3, the full variable domain is DVKVTQSSRYLVKRTGEKVFLECVQDMDHENMFWYRQDPGLGLRLIYFSYDVKMKEKGDIPEGYSVSREKKERFSLILESASTNQTSMYLCASSLRGGTAISGNTIYFGEGSWLTVV.

V usage is TRBV5-6 and J usage is TRBJ1-1, with 7 nucleotides matching TRBD1. Germline V lookup: CDR1 SGHDT, CDR2 YYEEEE. CDR3 length: 17 residues. The ends lost 2 bases at V and 1 base at J; junction bases unmatched: 11. The CDR3 sequence is CASSFWTGTARNTEAFF. In nucleotides, the CDR3 is TGTGCCAGCAGCTTTTGGACCGGGACAGCACGGAACACTGAAGCTTTCTTT.

The V call is TRBV5-5, the J call TRBJ2-5; 7 positions agree with TRBD1. This CDR3 comprises 15 residues. The junction had 12 bases not matched to a gene; V was cut back by 3 bases and J by 7 bases. The V gene's germline CDR1 is SGHKS and CDR2 YYEKEE (reference sequence). The CDR3 loop reads CASSWGTASRGTQYF. CDR3 DNA: TGTGCCAGCAGCTGGGGGACAGCCTCAAGGGGGACCCAGTACTTC. Full variable domain (rest looked up from reference TRBV5-5 and TRBJ2-5): DAGVTQSPTHLIKTRGQQVTLRCSPISGHKSVSWYQQVLGQGPQFIFQYYEKEERGRGNFPDRFSARQFPNYSSELNVNALLLGDSALYLCASSWGTASRGTQYFGPGTRLLVL.

V is TRBV13 and J is TRBJ1-1; TRBD1 matches 9 bases. Germline CDR1 is PRHDT and CDR2 is FYEKMQ (reference sequence). V shed 2 bases and J 5 bases; nucleotides not matched to a gene: 6. The CDR3 is 15 residues long. The CDR3 is CASSLLQGARTEAFF. The CDR3 DNA is TGTGCCAGCAGCTTATTACAGGGGGCGAGAACTGAAGCTTTCTTT.

In its sample, this clone was seen a few times. This chain joins TRBV11-2 and TRBJ2-1; 7 nucleotides match TRBD1. V lost 3 bases and J lost 6; bases outside the gene matches: 5. The germline CDR1 and CDR2 sequences are SGHAT and FQNNGV. The CDR3 runs 14 residues. CDR3 nucleotide sequence: TGTGCCAGCAGCTTGGCAGGGGGTGGCAATGAGCAGTTCTTC. Residues: CASSLAGGGNEQFF.

CDR3: CASSPRGWNTEAFF. CDR3 nucleotide sequence: TGTGCCAGCAGCCCCCGGGGGTGGAACACTGAAGCTTTCTTT. J is TRBJ1-1 and V is TRBV5-6, with D perhaps matching TRBD1 (5 bases). V was clipped by 4 bases and J by 1 base, with 11 bases between them. Germline values: CDR1 SGHDT, CDR2 YYEEEE. The CDR3 is 14 residues long.

This chain connects TRBV9 to TRBJ1-1; TRBD1 matches at 7 bases. The germline gives CDR1 SGDLS, CDR2 YYNGEE. V gave up 0 bases and J gave up 5 bases; unmatched junction bases: 4. The CDR3 is 14 amino acids. The CDR3 region is CASSVGVGQTEAFF. DNA of the CDR3: TGTGCCAGCAGCGTAGGGGTGGGACAGACTGAAGCTTTCTTT.

The gene calls are TRBV30 and TRBJ2-3, with a possible D match to TRBD2 (7 bases). Trimming stripped 2 bases from V and 2 bases from J, with 11 bases between. The germline V gene has CDR1 GTSNPN and CDR2 SVGIG (reference sequence). The CDR3 sequence is 14 residues long. The CDR3 DNA reads TGTGCCTGGAGTACGGGGGGCTCCACAGATACGCAGTATTTT. This codes for CAWSTGGSTDTQYF.

The chain joins TRBV6-1 to TRBJ1-2; D not resolved. V gave up 3 bases and J gave up 2 bases, with 10 bases separating them. Germline V gene sequence: CDR1 MNHNS, CDR2 SASEGT. There are 14 residues in the CDR3. DNA of the CDR3: TGTGCCAGCAGTGATTTGGGCATCAACTATGGCTACACCTTC. Its protein product is CASSDLGINYGYTF.

J is TRBJ1-2 and V is TRBV9, with D unclear. The CDR3 runs 16 residues. The germline CDR1 and CDR2 sequences are SGDLS and YYNGEE. Trimming took off 3 bases at V and 0 bases at J, with 15 bases between the two ends. The CDR3 DNA is TGTGCCAGCAGCGGAGGGCCGATTGCTACTAACTATGGCTACACCTTC. This sequence encodes CASSGGPIATNYGYTF.

The chain couples TRBV7-3 to TRBJ2-1, with 14 nucleotides matching TRBD2. The trim removed 2 bases at V and 9 bases at J, leaving 6 bases unmatched. CDR1 and CDR2 (germline): SGHTA, FQGTGA. This CDR3 region has 16 residues. The CDR3 DNA reads TGTGCCAGCAGCTTATATGGGACTAGCGGGGGTAGTGAGCAGTTCTTC. It specifies CASSLYGTSGGSEQFF.

The chain couples TRBV25-1 to TRBJ2-7; maybe TRBD1 (6 bases). The CDR3 runs 15 residues. Germline CDR1 and CDR2: MGHDK and SYGVNS. The V and J ends lost 1 base and 4 bases respectively, with 14 bases between them. CDR3 DNA: TGTGCCAGCAGTGAATCTGGGGGCTCGAGGTACGAGCAGTACTTC. Its translation: CASSESGGSRYEQYF.

The chain carries TRBV2 and TRBJ1-2; 9 bases map to TRBD1. The CDR3 sequence is 13 residues long. J lost 4 bases, V lost 6 bases, and 3 bases had no gene match. Germline CDR1 SNHLY, CDR2 FYNNEI. The CDR3 coding sequence is TGTGCCAGCAGCGGGACAGGGTTCTATGGCTACACCTTC. Translating it yields CASSGTGFYGYTF.

This chain uses TRBV5-1 with TRBJ2-1, with TRBD2 matching 8 bases. J gave up 5 bases and V 5 bases, and 12 bases lay outside the gene matches. This CDR3 spans 16 amino acids. CDR1 is SGHRS and CDR2 is YFSETQ in the germline V gene. This CDR3 reads CASSRSRGGLDNEQFF. The CDR3 DNA is TGCGCCAGCAGTCGGAGCCGGGGGGGTCTCGACAATGAGCAGTTCTTC. The full variable domain, completed using reference TRBV5-1 and TRBJ2-1, is KAGVTQTPRYLIKTRGQQVTLSCSPISGHRSVSWYQQTPGQGLQFLFEYFSETQRNKGNFPGRFSGRQFSNSRSEMNVSTLELGDSALYLCASSRSRGGLDNEQFFGPGTRLTVL.

The J gene is TRBJ2-5, the V gene TRBV6-5; 8 positions match TRBD1. In germline, CDR1 is MNHEY, CDR2 SVGAGI. The CDR3 totals 14 residues. J was trimmed by 4 bases and V by 2 bases; bases with no gene match: 3. The DNA for the CDR3 is TGTGCCAGCAGTTACGGACAGGGTAGAGAGACCCAGTACTTC. This translates into CASSYGQGRETQYF.

The rearrangement uses TRBV12-3 or TRBV12-4 and TRBJ1-2; TRBD1 is a possible D gene (6 bases). V shed 6 bases and J shed 3 bases, with 11 bases lying between them. This CDR3 spans 13 amino acids. In nucleotides, the CDR3 is TGTGCCAGCAGGACAGGTGGCGACTATGGCTACACCTTC. Residues: CASRTGGDYGYTF.

The J gene is TRBJ1-4, the V gene TRBV7-9; D is uncertain. Deletions cut 3 bases from V and 8 bases from J, with 13 bases between. The CDR3 consists of 14 residues. CDR1 SEHNR and CDR2 FQNEAQ come from the germline V gene (reference sequence). The CDR3 nucleotides are TGTGCCAGCAGCTTGGAGGGCCCCAGGGAAAAACTGTTTTTT. Protein sequence: CASSLEGPREKLFF.

V usage is TRBV27 and J usage is TRBJ1-2; TRBD1 might be the D (6 bases). Trimming pared 5 bases from V and 8 bases from J, leaving 27 bases between. The CDR3 length is 17 residues. Germline V lookup: CDR1 MNHEY, CDR2 SMNVEV (reference sequence). CDR3 residues: CASSPLPSTGFRGGYTF. In DNA form, the CDR3 reads TGTGCCAGCAGTCCCCTTCCTTCGACAGGTTTTAGAGGAGGCTACACCTTC.